This passage covers 31 T cell receptor beta chains from one sample sequenced in a study of blood T cell repertoires in COVID-19. Using immunoSEQ multiplex PCR, the repertoire was profiled, and TCRdb retains in-frame clones only, with some absent. Of some 25,000 clones in the sample, 70% to 90% were seen once. The specimen sequenced was peripheral blood. The receptors here all came from a man in his 70s with acute or convalescent COVID-19.

The chain joins TRBV15 to TRBJ2-5; 7 bases align to TRBD1. The V segment lost 2 bases and the J segment 4 bases; nucleotides outside the gene matches: 10. The V gene's germline CDR1 is LNHNV and CDR2 YYDKDF (reference sequence). This CDR3 region has 16 residues. In DNA form, the CDR3 reads TGTGCCACCAGCAGACGGGACAGCAGGGTTGGAGAGACCCAGTACTTC. Translated: CATSRRDSRVGETQYF.

The J gene is TRBJ2-7, the V gene TRBV10-1; 11 nucleotides match TRBD2. J gave up 5 bases and V 3 bases, and 3 bases lay outside the gene matches. The CDR3 sequence is 14 residues long. Germline CDR1 WNHNN, CDR2 SYGVQD (reference sequence). CDR3: CASSETSGGHEQYF. Written as DNA, the CDR3 is TGCGCCAGCAGTGAAACTAGCGGGGGCCACGAGCAGTACTTC.

This sequence joins TRBV5-4 and TRBJ2-5, with 12 bases matching TRBD2. The CDR3 spans 15 residues. Germline-derived CDR1 and CDR2 are SGHNT and YYREEE (reference sequence). J was trimmed by 4 bases and V by 4 bases; bases with no gene match: 5. Written as DNA, the CDR3 is TGTGCCAGCAGCCCCGGACTAGCGGGAAGAGAGACCCAGTACTTC. It is translated as CASSPGLAGRETQYF.

The chain links TRBV5-1 to TRBJ2-1; 14 bases are a match to TRBD2. With V trimmed by 4 bases and J by 5 bases, 2 bases remained unmatched. Germline V lookup: CDR1 SGHRS, CDR2 YFSETQ. This CDR3 contains 15 residues. CDR3 nucleotides: TGCGCCAGCAGCCAGGGACTAGCGGGAGACAATGAGCAGTTCTTC. The encoded protein is CASSQGLAGDNEQFF.

This clone has a handful of counts. The chain links TRBV28 to TRBJ2-2; 7 positions match TRBD1. CDR3 length equals 15 residues. The ends lost 2 bases at V and 6 bases at J; junction bases unmatched: 6. Germline V CDR1 and CDR2: MDHEN, SYDVKM. CDR3 bases: TGTGCCAGCAGTTTACCGGGACAGAGGGCCGGGGAGCTGTTTTTT. This encodes CASSLPGQRAGELFF.

This chain joins TRBV20-1 and TRBJ2-5; 10 bases match TRBD1. Trimming took 3 bases from V and 4 from J; bases not matched to a gene: 8. This CDR3 contains 15 residues. CDR1 is DFQATT, CDR2 SNEGSKA, per germline (reference sequence). CDR3 region: CSASSDRGVRETQYF. For the CDR3, the DNA is TGCAGTGCTAGTTCGGACAGGGGGGTACGAGAGACCCAGTACTTC.

As regards this clone: This sample also contains other DNA sequences that code for the same CDR3. This chain joins TRBV29-1 and TRBJ2-7; possible D gene TRBD2, 5 bases. The length of the CDR3 is 12 residues. CDR1 and CDR2 (germline): SQVTM, ANQGSEA. Trimming removed 4 bases at V and 2 bases at J, with 9 bases between. The CDR3 DNA reads TGCAGCGTTGGTACCGGGGCCTACGAGCAGTACTTC. Translating it yields CSVGTGAYEQYF.

Here the CDR3 reads CASSLDRGRQPQHF. The CDR3 nucleotides read TGTGCCAGCAGTCTGGACAGGGGGCGACAGCCCCAGCATTTT. This chain links TRBV6-5 with TRBJ1-5; TRBD1 matches 11 bases. The V and J ends lost 5 bases and 7 bases, in that order; junction bases with no gene match: 4. The CDR3 consists of 14 residues. From germline, CDR1 is MNHEY and CDR2 SVGAGI.

V and J are TRBV4-1 and TRBJ2-1, with D perhaps TRBD2 (6 bases). The CDR3 is made up of 16 amino acids. Germline assignment: CDR1 MGHRA and CDR2 YSYEKL. The ends were cut back, 2 bases at V and 6 bases at J, with 17 bases in the middle. The CDR3 spells CASSQTPVQEGNEQFF. Here the CDR3 DNA reads TGCGCCAGCAGCCAAACCCCCGTCCAGGAGGGCAATGAGCAGTTCTTC.

The chain links TRBV10-3 to TRBJ2-7; D possibly corresponds to TRBD1 (6 bases). Germline V gene sequence: CDR1 ENHRY, CDR2 SYGVKD. CDR3 length: 16 amino acids. V lost 6 bases and J lost 0, with 18 bases in between. The CDR3 nucleotides read TGTGCCATCAGGGGGGAGAGCGGACAGCCCTCCTACGAGCAGTACTTC. This gives the protein CAIRGESGQPSYEQYF.

This chain links TRBV7-9 with TRBJ1-6; 9 positions agree with TRBD1. CDR3 length: 17 residues. After removal of 1 base from V and 7 bases from J, the junction contained 8 bases not matched to a gene. CDR1 is SEHNR, CDR2 FQNEAQ, per germline (reference sequence). This CDR3 reads CASSLDPPGTGNSPLHF. DNA of the CDR3: TGTGCCAGCAGCTTAGACCCTCCAGGGACAGGGAATTCACCCCTCCACTTT.

The chain recombines TRBV7-6 with TRBJ1-1; maybe TRBD1 (6 bases). The V and J ends lost 5 bases and 1 base respectively, with 11 bases between them. The CDR3 covers 14 residues. CDR1 and CDR2 (germline): SGHVS, FNYEAQ. CDR3 amino acids: CASSLVTGNTEAFF. CDR3 nucleotide sequence: TGTGCCAGCAGCCTCGTGACAGGGAACACTGAAGCTTTCTTT.

J is TRBJ2-1 and V is TRBV30; 10 bases align to TRBD2. The CDR3 spans 15 residues. The germline gives CDR1 GTSNPN, CDR2 SVGIG (reference sequence). J lost 9 bases, V lost 1 base, and 9 bases had no gene match. CDR3 region: CAWSGGLAGASEQFF. The CDR3 DNA reads TGTGCCTGGAGTGGTGGGCTAGCGGGGGCATCTGAGCAGTTCTTC.

The rearrangement links TRBV28 to TRBJ2-2; TRBD1 is a possible D gene (5 bases). Germline V gives CDR1 MDHEN, CDR2 SYDVKM. Trimming stripped 1 base from V and 0 bases from J, with 6 bases between. The CDR3 runs to 15 residues. This chain's CDR3 is CASSLSRANTGELFF. Written as DNA, the CDR3 is TGTGCCAGCAGTTTATCCAGGGCGAACACCGGGGAGCTGTTTTTT.

The chain combines TRBV10-3 with TRBJ2-3, with 9 bases aligning to TRBD1. Germline CDR1 is ENHRY and CDR2 is SYGVKD. J lost 3 bases, V lost 6 bases, and 7 bases had no gene match. CDR3 size: 15 residues. For the CDR3, the DNA is TGTGCCATCAGCCCGGGACAGGGAAGGACAGATACGCAGTATTTT. Amino acid sequence: CAISPGQGRTDTQYF.

The V and J genes are TRBV24-1 and TRBJ1-1, with a weak D call TRBD1 (5 bases). This CDR3 is 14 amino acids long. V was shortened by 4 bases and J by 1 base, with 9 bases between the two germline ends. The germline CDR1 and CDR2 sequences are KGHDR and SFDVKD. The CDR3 DNA reads TGTGCCACCAGTGAGGGCCAGGGGAACACTGAAGCTTTCTTT. Translating gives CATSEGQGNTEAFF.

The J gene is TRBJ2-2, the V gene TRBV24-1, with 11 nucleotides matching TRBD1. The CDR3 has 16 residues. J lost 3 bases, V lost 5 bases, and 4 bases had no gene match. The germline CDR1 and CDR2 sequences are KGHDR and SFDVKD. The chain's CDR3 is CATSVPGQGDTGELFF. The CDR3 nucleotides are TGTGCCACCAGTGTCCCGGGACAGGGGGACACCGGGGAGCTGTTTTTT.

This chain connects TRBV29-1 to TRBJ1-2; D uncertain. This CDR3 comprises 12 residues. Per the germline V gene, CDR1 is SQVTM and CDR2 is ANQGSEA. V lost 3 bases, J lost 3 bases, and 8 bases lay in between. The CDR3, as DNA: TGCAGCGTTGACCCCGGTTACTATGGCTACACCTTC. The encoded protein is CSVDPGYYGYTF.

This chain's CDR3 is CATSDQGGGDTQYF. CDR3 coding DNA: TGTGCCACCAGTGATCAGGGGGGCGGAGATACGCAGTATTTT. The rearrangement links TRBV24-1 to TRBJ2-3; TRBD1 might be the D (7 bases). CDR1 is KGHDR, CDR2 SFDVKD, per germline. The CDR3 sequence is 14 residues long. V lost 3 bases and J lost 5, with 11 bases in between.

The chain uses TRBV19 and TRBJ1-1, with D unclear. V lost 4 bases and J 4 bases, leaving 7 bases between the germline ends. Germline CDR1 LNHDA, CDR2 SQIVND (reference sequence). The CDR3 is 12 amino acids. CDR3 DNA sequence: TGTGCCAGTAGTAACAGCCCCACTGAAGCTTTCTTT. Its translation: CASSNSPTEAFF. Looking up the rest from reference TRBV19 and TRBJ1-1 gives the full variable domain: DGGITQSPKYLFRKEGQNVTLSCEQNLNHDAMYWYRQDPGQGLRLIYYSQIVNDFQKGDIAEGYSVSREKKESFPLTVTSAQKNPTAFYLCASSNSPTEAFFGQGTRLTVV.

The chain carries TRBV7-2 and TRBJ2-3, with TRBD2 identical over 8 bases. CDR3 length equals 16 residues. Per the germline V gene, CDR1 is SGHTA and CDR2 is FQGNSA. V lost 5 bases to trimming and J lost 2 bases; unmatched junction nucleotides: 9. CDR3 region: CASSPYTGGHTDTQYF. The CDR3 DNA reads TGTGCCAGCAGCCCCTACACGGGGGGGCACACAGATACGCAGTATTTT.

The CDR3 sequence: CASSASTGQGTYEQYF. CDR3 DNA sequence: TGCGCCAGCAGCGCATCGACAGGGCAGGGCACCTACGAGCAGTACTTC. The V and J genes are TRBV5-1 and TRBJ2-7; 7 bases fit TRBD1. Germline V gives CDR1 SGHRS, CDR2 YFSETQ. V was clipped by 4 bases and J by 2 bases; unmatched bases: 12. The CDR3 spans 16 residues.

This clone has only one observation. The chain employs TRBV9 and TRBJ1-6; the D is unclear. This CDR3 comprises 13 residues. Trimming removed 0 bases at V and 10 bases at J, with 8 bases between. In germline, CDR1 is SGDLS, CDR2 YYNGEE. As DNA, the CDR3 is TGTGCCAGCAGCGTAGAGACGGGATCACCCCTCCACTTT. Its protein is CASSVETGSPLHF. The entire variable domain, with the rest obtained from reference TRBV9 and TRBJ1-6, is as follows: DSGVTQTPKHLITATGQRVTLRCSPRSGDLSVYWYQQSLDQGLQFLIQYYNGEERAKGNILERFSAQQFPDLHSELNLSSLELGDSALYFCASSVETGSPLHFGNGTRLTVT.

The chain joins TRBV28 to TRBJ1-2; 7 bases fit TRBD1. The CDR3 sequence is 14 residues long. Trimming took 4 bases from V and 6 from J; bases not matched to a gene: 8. Germline values: CDR1 MDHEN, CDR2 SYDVKM. CDR3 amino acids: CASSSADRANGYTF. DNA of the CDR3: TGTGCCAGCAGTTCCGCCGACAGGGCTAATGGCTACACCTTC.

The rearrangement links TRBV5-5 to TRBJ2-7; D gene uncertain. The germline V gene has CDR1 SGHKS and CDR2 YYEKEE (reference sequence). The V gene lost 4 bases and the J gene lost 2 bases, with 13 bases spanning the gap. The CDR3 is 14 amino acids. In DNA, the CDR3 is TGTGCCAGCAGCCCACAGATACCTCCCTACGAGCAGTACTTC. This encodes CASSPQIPPYEQYF. The variable domain in full, with the rest retrieved from reference TRBV5-5 and TRBJ2-7, is DAGVTQSPTHLIKTRGQQVTLRCSPISGHKSVSWYQQVLGQGPQFIFQYYEKEERGRGNFPDRFSARQFPNYSSELNVNALLLGDSALYLCASSPQIPPYEQYFGPGTRLTVT.

The chain links TRBV7-9 to TRBJ2-4; 7 bases match TRBD1. Losses at the gene ends were 0 bases for V and 2 bases for J; bases not matched to a gene: 7. There are 17 residues in the CDR3. Germline V gene data show CDR1 as SEHNR and CDR2 as FQNEAQ (reference sequence). CDR3 residues: CASSLASDRPTKNIQYF. CDR3 nucleotides: TGTGCCAGCAGCTTAGCGTCGGACAGGCCCACCAAAAACATTCAGTACTTC.

This chain uses TRBV2 with TRBJ2-1; possible D gene TRBD1, 5 bases. The CDR3 extends over 15 amino acids. V lost 5 bases, J lost 5 bases, and 16 bases lay in between. Germline loops: CDR1 SNHLY, CDR2 FYNNEI. CDR3 residues: CASSPIRQQHNEQFF. CDR3 in DNA: TGTGCCAGCAGTCCTATTAGACAGCAACACAATGAGCAGTTCTTC.

The genes are TRBV9 and TRBJ1-1; D is perhaps TRBD1 (5 bases). Germline V gives CDR1 SGDLS, CDR2 YYNGEE. Trimming cost V 3 bases and J 1 base, with 10 bases left between them. The length of the CDR3 is 14 residues. The CDR3 protein is CASSAGGKNTEAFF. The DNA of the CDR3 is TGTGCCAGCAGCGCGGGGGGGAAGAACACTGAAGCTTTCTTT. Full variable domain (outside the CDR3, taken from reference TRBV9 and TRBJ1-1): DSGVTQTPKHLITATGQRVTLRCSPRSGDLSVYWYQQSLDQGLQFLIQYYNGEERAKGNILERFSAQQFPDLHSELNLSSLELGDSALYFCASSAGGKNTEAFFGQGTRLTVV.

The chain joins TRBV5-1 to TRBJ1-4; D perhaps matches TRBD1 (6 bases). The CDR3 consists of 14 residues. Germline CDR1 and CDR2: SGHRS and YFSETQ. V lost 4 bases to trimming and J lost 7 bases, with 14 bases between them. The chain's CDR3 is CASSPGQRGEKLFF. CDR3 coding DNA: TGCGCCAGCAGCCCGGGACAACGAGGTGAAAAACTGTTTTTT.

Only one count was recorded for this clone. The chain combines TRBV6-5 with TRBJ2-1; D remains unclear. Germline V gene lookup returns CDR1 MNHEY and CDR2 SVGAGI. Trimming took 3 bases from V and 3 from J, leaving 6 bases between them. This CDR3 has 13 amino acids. CDR3 nucleotide sequence: TGTGCCAGCAGTTATAGAAGCTACAATGAGCAGTTCTTC. Encoded protein: CASSYRSYNEQFF.

In nucleotides, the CDR3 is TGTGCCAGCAGCTTAGGGACAGGGTGGTTCTTC. It is translated as CASSLGTGWFF. The chain links TRBV7-8 to TRBJ2-1, with 8 bases identical to TRBD1. Germline CDR1 SGHVS, CDR2 FQNEAQ. This CDR3 is built from 11 residues. The V gene end was trimmed by 1 base and the J gene end by 15 bases; junction bases not matched to a gene: 2. Using reference TRBV7-8 and TRBJ2-1 for the parts outside the CDR3, the full variable domain is GAGVSQSPRYKVAKRGQDVALRCDPISGHVSLFWYQQALGQGPEFLTYFQNEAQLDKSGLPSDRFFAERPEGSVSTLKIQRTQQEDSAVYLCASSLGTGWFFGPGTRLTVL.